The next 19 T cell receptor beta chains were all read from a single sample in a study of cytomegalovirus exposure and HLA in healthy donors. PCR amplification relied on 60 Vbeta primers (plus 13 Jbeta primers). This table comes from immunoSEQ multiplex PCR, and its TCRdb copy is limited to in-frame clones, with some not included. Among some 120,000 clones listed, around two thirds were seen once. The specimen sequenced was PBMCs. The receptors derive from a human donor in good health.

This clone occurred once. The J gene is TRBJ1-5, the V gene TRBV28, with D perhaps TRBD1 (6 bases). V lost 3 bases and J lost 6, with 12 bases in between. The CDR3 loop spans 14 amino acids. Germline lookup yields CDR1 MDHEN and CDR2 SYDVKM. CDR3: CASSLGDKTQPQHF. CDR3 DNA sequence: TGTGCCAGCAGTTTGGGGGACAAGACTCAGCCCCAGCATTTT.

J is TRBJ1-2 and V is TRBV2; 9 nucleotides align to TRBD1. The V gene's germline CDR1 is SNHLY and CDR2 FYNNEI. CDR3 length equals 17 residues. V shed 4 bases and J 0 bases; nucleotides not matched to a gene: 9. As DNA, the CDR3 is TGTGCCAGCAGTGTAGGACAGGGGATGGCAGCTAACTATGGCTACACCTTC. This encodes CASSVGQGMAANYGYTF.

This clone was recorded a few times. J is TRBJ1-1 and V is TRBV5-5; TRBD1 matches 7 bases. Trimming removed 6 bases from V and 2 bases from J; junction bases left unmatched: 7. This CDR3 is built from 14 residues. Germline CDR1 and CDR2: SGHKS and YYEKEE (reference sequence). As DNA, the CDR3 is TGTGCCAGCACCCCGACAGGGATCAACACTGAAGCTTTCTTT. Translated, it gives CASTPTGINTEAFF.

There are a few counts of this clone. The chain recombines TRBV6-1 with TRBJ2-1; TRBD1 matches 7 bases. The germline CDR1 and CDR2 sequences are MNHNS and SASEGT. The CDR3 runs 13 residues. V was pared by 4 bases and J by 16 bases, with 13 bases of the junction left unmatched. CDR3 in amino acids: CASSVNIGDSGFF. CDR3 nucleotide sequence: TGTGCCAGCAGTGTGAACATAGGGGACAGTGGTTTCTTC.

The CDR3 is CASRDPGTASYNEQFF. DNA of the CDR3: TGTGCCAGCAGGGACCCCGGGACAGCCTCCTACAATGAGCAGTTCTTC. This chain joins TRBV7-8 and TRBJ2-1; 7 nucleotides agree with TRBD1. Germline values: CDR1 SGHVS, CDR2 FQNEAQ. This CDR3 has 16 residues. V shed 6 bases and J 0 bases; nucleotides not matched to a gene: 8.

V usage is TRBV12-2 and J usage is TRBJ2-2; the listed D gene, TRBD1, was not tested against the DNA. TRBV12-2 is a recognized pseudogene. CDR3 length: 19 amino acids. DNA for the CDR3: TGTGCAAGTCGGAGTCTCACAGATATGGCAGGTCTTAACACCGGGGAGCTGTTTTTT. As protein: CASRSLTDMAGLNTGELFF.

The table lists this clone with a count of one. The CDR3 sequence: CSVSLTATNEKLFF. In DNA, the CDR3 is TGCAGCGTTTCATTGACAGCTACGAATGAAAAACTGTTTTTT. This chain links TRBV29-1 with TRBJ1-4; TRBD1 might be the D (5 bases). The V and J ends lost 5 bases and 5 bases respectively, with 15 bases between them. CDR1 is SQVTM and CDR2 is ANQGSEA in the germline V gene. This CDR3 region has 14 residues.

The genes are TRBV6-5 and TRBJ1-2; TRBD1 matches 9 bases. Trimming cost V 7 bases and J 8 bases; bases outside gene matches: 11. CDR1 MNHEY and CDR2 SVGAGI come from the germline V gene. CDR3 length equals 14 residues. The CDR3 protein is CASTEQGARKGYTF. In nucleotides, the CDR3 is TGTGCCAGCACAGAACAGGGGGCACGGAAGGGCTACACCTTC.

This chain connects TRBV30 to TRBJ2-6, with D unclear. Per the germline V gene, CDR1 is GTSNPN and CDR2 is SVGIG (reference sequence). This CDR3 is 13 amino acids long. V dropped 6 bases and J dropped 1 base, with 7 bases sitting between them. Here the CDR3 reads CACQKSGANVLTF. DNA of the CDR3: TGTGCCTGTCAGAAGTCTGGGGCCAACGTCCTGACTTTC.

The chain combines TRBV18 with TRBJ2-7, with 8 bases lining up with TRBD1. The CDR3 runs to 15 residues. The V gene end was trimmed by 1 base and the J gene end by 10 bases; junction bases not matched to a gene: 12. Germline CDR1 reads KGHSH; CDR2 reads LQKENI. The DNA for the CDR3 is TGTGCCAGCTCACCACAACCTTTGACAGGGGAGTCCCAGTACTTC. Its translation: CASSPQPLTGESQYF.

The rearrangement links TRBV19 to TRBJ1-3; tentative D call: TRBD1 (6 bases). The ends were cut back, 8 bases at V and 0 bases at J, with 14 bases in the middle. Germline V gene data show CDR1 as LNHDA and CDR2 as SQIVND (reference sequence). This CDR3 has 15 amino acids. CDR3 nucleotides: TGTGCCAGTCACCCGACAGGCCGCTCTGGAAACACCATATATTTT. Protein: CASHPTGRSGNTIYF.

The gene calls are TRBV10-2 and TRBJ1-6, with TRBD1 as a possible D gene (5 bases). Deletions cut 7 bases from V and 7 bases from J, with 17 bases between. Germline values: CDR1 WSHSY, CDR2 SAAADI. The CDR3 loop spans 15 amino acids. This CDR3 reads CASKEQAAGNSPLHF. In DNA form, the CDR3 reads TGCGCCAGCAAAGAACAGGCGGCTGGGAATTCACCCCTCCACTTT.

The CDR3 is CAWTRGGGEKLFF. The CDR3 nucleotides read TGTGCCTGGACGAGGGGGGGAGGGGAAAAACTGTTTTTT. This sequence joins TRBV30 and TRBJ1-4; D perhaps matches TRBD1 (6 bases). Germline CDR1 reads GTSNPN; CDR2 reads SVGIG (reference sequence). This CDR3 is 13 amino acids long. Trimming shortened V by 4 bases and J by 8 bases, and 14 bases separated the two germline ends.

The chain carries TRBV7-2 and TRBJ2-3; 9 bases line up with TRBD1. Germline V gene sequence: CDR1 SGHTA, CDR2 FQGNSA. This CDR3 contains 14 residues. Trimming at V came to 4 bases and at J to 3 bases, leaving 2 bases not matched to a gene. The CDR3 sequence is CASSWDRDTDTQYF. CDR3 DNA: TGTGCCAGCAGCTGGGACAGGGATACAGATACGCAGTATTTT.

The rearrangement joins TRBV27 to TRBJ2-1, with TRBD2 identical over 9 bases. V was clipped by 5 bases and J by 9 bases; unmatched bases: 5. Germline CDR1 and CDR2: MNHEY and SMNVEV (reference sequence). CDR3 length: 13 amino acids. The CDR3 coding sequence is TGTGCCAGCAGTCCGGGGACTAGCATTGAGCAGTTCTTC. Protein sequence: CASSPGTSIEQFF.

The rearrangement joins TRBV19 to TRBJ1-1; 7 nucleotides align to TRBD1. This CDR3 spans 14 amino acids. J gave up 4 bases and V 3 bases, and 5 bases lay outside the gene matches. Germline CDR1 is LNHDA and CDR2 is SQIVND (reference sequence). The DNA of the CDR3 is TGTGCCAGTAGTATCGACAGGGCGAGCACTGAAGCTTTCTTT. Translation gives CASSIDRASTEAFF. Looking up the rest from reference TRBV19 and TRBJ1-1 gives the full variable domain: DGGITQSPKYLFRKEGQNVTLSCEQNLNHDAMYWYRQDPGQGLRLIYYSQIVNDFQKGDIAEGYSVSREKKESFPLTVTSAQKNPTAFYLCASSIDRASTEAFFGQGTRLTVV.

This chain links TRBV7-3 with TRBJ1-5; TRBD1 matches at 7 bases. The CDR3 is 14 residues long. The V gene end was trimmed by 5 bases and the J gene end by 2 bases; junction bases not matched to a gene: 3. Per the germline V gene, CDR1 is SGHTA and CDR2 is FQGTGA. In nucleotides, the CDR3 is TGTGCCAGCAGCGCGCAGGGGGGCAATCAGCCCCAGCATTTT. Protein: CASSAQGGNQPQHF.

The V and J genes are TRBV7-6 and TRBJ2-1; tentative D call: TRBD1 (6 bases). Looked up from germline, CDR1 is SGHVS and CDR2 is FNYEAQ. V lost 4 bases to trimming and J lost 6 bases, with 22 bases between them. There are 17 residues in the CDR3. In DNA, the CDR3 is TGTGCCAGCAGCTGGGCGACAGGACCCTATGAGGGCAATGAGCAGTTCTTC. Translated, it gives CASSWATGPYEGNEQFF.

The V gene is TRBV27, the J gene TRBJ2-5; TRBD1 aligns across 7 bases. Germline CDR1 is MNHEY and CDR2 is SMNVEV (reference sequence). CDR3 length: 14 residues. V trimming: 5 bases; J trimming: 1 base; junction bases outside the gene matches: 4. This chain's CDR3 is CASSGSGGQETQYF. CDR3 DNA sequence: TGTGCCAGCAGTGGATCAGGGGGCCAAGAGACCCAGTACTTC.